This T cell receptor beta chain was observed in a study of T cell changes during pregnancy in multiple sclerosis (dated by TCRdb to about 2019). About the full investigation: The study examined how the T cell repertoire changed over the course of pregnancy in women with multiple sclerosis.

This clone was seen only once. Its antigen has not been determined. No base quality information exists; no much larger clone differs at one position. Libraries came from the immunoSEQ multiplex PCR assay. The clones in this table, taken by TCRdb from immuneACCESS, are in-frame only. Not every clone is retained; where verified, under half of the shortfall comes from an unresolved V gene, and the cause of the rest is unknown. Present in this sample are 93,000 or so clones, roughly 93% of which were seen just once. Roughly 0.88% of the sample goes to the ten largest clones. CDR1 is given as LNHDA and CDR2 as SQIVND, both from the germline V gene (reference sequence). V was cut back by 9 bases and J by 1 base, leaving a gap of 13 bases between them. The CDR3 runs 14 residues from the cysteine to the phenylalanine. Just the 42-base CDR3 DNA is kept, in frame starting at base 1.

Here the chain combines TRBV19 and TRBJ2-1, with TRBD2 as a weak D call on 5 bases. The sequence derives from a female donor with multiple sclerosis, enrolled in a pregnancy study. The sample was peripheral blood, taken after pregnancy. The CDR3 protein is CASSIASSYNEQFF. The sequence in DNA is TGTGCCAGCTCAATAGCGAGTTCCTACAATGAGCAGTTCTTC.